The clone carrying this T cell receptor (beta chain) was seen at least ten times. TCRdb re-derived calls from the 5' RACE reads in MiXCR, one entry per CDR3 protein. The sample records about 54,000 distinct CDR3 sequences, around 3.8% being singletons. The sample is drawn from a study of neurological immune-mediated disorders. Germline CDR1 ENHRY, CDR2 SYGVKD. The CDR3 length is 14 residues. Trimming removed 6 bases from V and 5 bases from J; junction bases left unmatched: 8. V gene TRBV10-3 combines with J gene TRBJ2-3; 7 nucleotides match TRBD2. The origin of this receptor is a woman in her forties with multiple sclerosis. The sample comprised CD4+ T cells from blood. The CDR3 region has the DNA TGTGCCATCAGGAGCCCGGGGGAGGGAGATACGCAGTATTTT. Its translation is CAIRSPGEGDTQYF.